A selection of T cell receptor beta chains follows, all from one sample in a study of T cell responses to AZD1222 COVID-19 vaccine. Clones were read by immunoSEQ multiplex PCR, and TCRdb kept only the in-frame ones, dropping some. The top ten hold 2.5% to 4% of the sample, which has more than 110,000 clones, 92% seen once. Sequenced material: peripheral blood, taken 28 days after the second AZD1222 dose. The receptors were gathered from an adult who received the AZD1222 COVID-19 vaccine. Both conserved end residues are part of each CDR3. A D gene is named only where the DNA matches it firmly. Rows may omit the clone size; those that give it use once, few, many or a size class.

size: -
J: TRBJ2-1
D: TRBD2
V: TRBV5-6
DNA: TGTCCGACGGGCGGGACTAGCGGGATTCGGGCGGAACCAAATGAGCAGTTCTTC
CDR3: CPTGGTSGIRAEPNEQFF

size: -
J: TRBJ2-1
D: TRBD2
V: TRBV9
DNA: TGTGCCAGCAGCGCTTCTAGCGGGTCAGGGGACAATGAGCAGTTCTTC
CDR3: CASSASSGSGDNEQFF

size: -
J: TRBJ1-5
D: -
V: TRBV19
DNA: TGTGCCAGTAGTCCAGACAGGAGCTGGGTACAGCATTTT
CDR3: CASSPDRSWVQHF

size: -
J: TRBJ2-7
D: -
V: TRBV7-2
DNA: TGTGCCAGCAGCACACCCGGCCTAGTGTACTACGAGCAGTACTTC
CDR3: CASSTPGLVYYEQYF

size: -
J: TRBJ1-5
D: -
V: TRBV19
DNA: TGTGCCAGTAGTATAGAGGCTGGGCGTCAGCCCCAGCATTTT
CDR3: CASSIEAGRQPQHF

size: -
J: TRBJ2-5
D: -
V: TRBV10-2
DNA: TGCGCCAGCAAGGCCTCGGCTAGCCCCCAAGAGACCCAGTACTTC
CDR3: CASKASASPQETQYF

size: -
J: TRBJ2-1
D: TRBD1
V: TRBV12-3/TRBV12-4
DNA: TGTGCCAGCAGCTACAGGGGCGAGGGTGAGCAGTTCTTC
CDR3: CASSYRGEGEQFF

size: once
J: TRBJ2-7
D: -
V: TRBV10-3
DNA: TGTGCCATCAGTGAGGGGGGGCTCTCGGGCGAGCAGTACTTC
CDR3: CAISEGGLSGEQYF

size: -
J: TRBJ2-5
D: -
V: TRBV18
DNA: TGTGCCAGCTCACCTTTCGAGGGCGAAGAGACCCAGTACTTC
CDR3: CASSPFEGEETQYF

size: -
J: TRBJ2-1
D: -
V: TRBV5-1
DNA: TGCGCCAGCAGCGGACGGGGGGCAGGGGACAATGAGCAGTTCTTC
CDR3: CASSGRGAGDNEQFF

size: -
J: TRBJ1-1
D: -
V: TRBV10-3
DNA: TGTGCCATCAATAGGGCCGAGAACACTGAAGCTTTCTTT
CDR3: CAINRAENTEAFF

size: -
J: TRBJ1-2
D: -
V: TRBV30
DNA: TGTGCCTGGAGTAAAGGACTGGGTTTGGGCTACACCTTC
CDR3: CAWSKGLGLGYTF

size: -
J: TRBJ2-3
D: -
V: TRBV7-2
DNA: TGTGCCAGCGCCGCACGCGGGACTACAGATACGCAGTATTTT
CDR3: CASAARGTTDTQYF

size: -
J: TRBJ2-3
D: TRBD1
V: TRBV28
DNA: TGTGCCAGCAGTCCAGGGGGCAGTTGGACTAGCACAGATACGCAGTATTTT
CDR3: CASSPGGSWTSTDTQYF

size: few
J: TRBJ2-2
D: -
V: TRBV7-3
DNA: TGTGCCAGCAGCTTAATGCAAAACACCGGGGAGCTGTTTTTT
CDR3: CASSLMQNTGELFF

size: once
J: TRBJ1-5
D: -
V: TRBV5-6
DNA: TGTGCCAGCAGCTTCGGACAGCTTAATCAGCCCCAGCATTTT
CDR3: CASSFGQLNQPQHF

size: -
J: TRBJ1-1
D: -
V: TRBV28
DNA: TGTGCCAGCAGTCGCGCAGGGTCCATGAACACTGAAGCTTTCTTT
CDR3: CASSRAGSMNTEAFF

size: -
J: TRBJ1-4
D: -
V: TRBV9
DNA: TGTGCCAGCAGCCCCGGGACGGCTCGGGCTAATGAAAAACTGTTTTTT
CDR3: CASSPGTARANEKLFF

size: -
J: TRBJ2-1
D: -
V: TRBV10-3
DNA: TGTGCCATCAGTGAGTCGCTCGCCGGGACCACCAGGTACAATGAGCAGTTCTTC
CDR3: CAISESLAGTTRYNEQFF

size: few
J: TRBJ1-1
D: -
V: TRBV10-3
DNA: TGTGCCATCAGTGAAGCGGCGAACACTGAAGCTTTCTTT
CDR3: CAISEAANTEAFF

size: -
J: TRBJ1-2
D: -
V: TRBV6-5
DNA: TGTGCCAGCAGTACAGGCGTGAACTCAGGAGGCTACACCTTC
CDR3: CASSTGVNSGGYTF

size: -
J: TRBJ1-3
D: TRBD1
V: TRBV7-8
DNA: TGTGCCAGCAGCTGGGACAGCAGCTCTGGAAACACCATATATTTT
CDR3: CASSWDSSSGNTIYF

size: -
J: TRBJ2-5
D: -
V: TRBV5-1
DNA: TGCGCCAGCAGCTTGGCTGTTGGGCTGCAAGAGACCCAGTACTTC
CDR3: CASSLAVGLQETQYF

size: -
J: TRBJ1-5
D: -
V: TRBV24-1
DNA: TGTGCCACCAGTGCCGGGGGGGGAAGCAATCAGCCCCAGCATTTT
CDR3: CATSAGGGSNQPQHF

size: -
J: TRBJ2-7
D: TRBD2
V: TRBV28
DNA: TGTGCCAGCAGGTATGGGACAGCCTGTAGCGGGAGGCCCTCCTACGAGCAGTACTTC
CDR3: CASRYGTACSGRPSYEQYF

size: -
J: TRBJ2-3
D: -
V: TRBV16
DNA: TGTGCCAGCAGCCTTCGGACAGATCCAGATACGCAGTATTTT
CDR3: CASSLRTDPDTQYF

size: -
J: TRBJ2-3
D: -
V: TRBV7-2
DNA: TGTGCCAGCAGCCTCCGGGAGTTGGATACGCAGTATTTT
CDR3: CASSLRELDTQYF

size: -
J: TRBJ2-7
D: TRBD2
V: TRBV7-2
DNA: TGTGCCAGCAGCTCGACTAGCGGGAGCGGTTTCTACGAGCAGTACTTC
CDR3: CASSSTSGSGFYEQYF

size: -
J: TRBJ1-5
D: -
V: TRBV4-1
DNA: TGCGCCAGCAGCACCTTTGCCAATCAGCCCCAGCATTTT
CDR3: CASSTFANQPQHF

size: -
J: TRBJ2-5
D: -
V: TRBV7-9
DNA: TGTGCCAGCAGCTCCCGGGCCCTACTACCGCACTTC
CDR3: CASSSRALLPHF

size: -
J: TRBJ1-2
D: -
V: TRBV3-1/TRBV3-2
DNA: TGTGCCAGCAGCCCTTTCGGCGGGGGCTATGGCTACACCTTC
CDR3: CASSPFGGGYGYTF

size: once
J: TRBJ1-2
D: -
V: TRBV7-2
DNA: TGTGCCAGCAGCTTAGACAGTACTTACGACTACTATGGCTACACCTTC
CDR3: CASSLDSTYDYYGYTF

size: -
J: TRBJ2-1
D: TRBD2
V: TRBV18
DNA: TGTGCCAGCTCACGGGGACTAGCGGGGGCCAATGAGCAGTTCTTC
CDR3: CASSRGLAGANEQFF

size: -
J: TRBJ2-3
D: -
V: TRBV10-3
DNA: TGTGCCATCAGTGCGGACGGCGGCGCAGATACGCAGTATTTT
CDR3: CAISADGGADTQYF

size: -
J: TRBJ1-2
D: TRBD1
V: TRBV16
DNA: TGTGCCAGCAGCCAATCCCGGACAGGGGGCTATGGCTACACCTTC
CDR3: CASSQSRTGGYGYTF

size: once
J: TRBJ2-7
D: -
V: TRBV30
DNA: TGTGCCTGGACCAAAAACTACCAGTCCTACGAGCAGTACTTC
CDR3: CAWTKNYQSYEQYF

size: -
J: TRBJ2-1
D: TRBD2
V: TRBV28
DNA: TGTGCCACCTTAGCGGGAGGGGGCAATGAGCAGTTCTTC
CDR3: CATLAGGGNEQFF

size: -
J: TRBJ2-3
D: -
V: TRBV18
DNA: TGTGCCAGCTCACCACCAAGTGGTACAGGCCTCCTCGGGGTTTTTGCTGCAGATACGCAGTATTTT
CDR3: CASSPPSGTGLLGVFAADTQYF

size: -
J: TRBJ2-7
D: -
V: TRBV12-3/TRBV12-4
DNA: TGTGCCTCACGGGGGTCCTCCTACGAGCAGTACTTC
CDR3: CASRGSSYEQYF

size: -
J: TRBJ2-3
D: -
V: TRBV30
DNA: TGTGCCTGGAGTGTAGGGCCAGGGGATACGCAGTATTTT
CDR3: CAWSVGPGDTQYF

size: -
J: TRBJ2-3
D: -
V: TRBV24-1
DNA: TGTGCCACCAGTGATTTCAACGGGGCGACAGATACGCAGTATTTT
CDR3: CATSDFNGATDTQYF

size: -
J: TRBJ1-2
D: -
V: TRBV6-5
DNA: TGTGCCAGCAGCCCAAACGTTGGCTACACCTTC
CDR3: CASSPNVGYTF

size: once
J: TRBJ1-1
D: -
V: TRBV7-2
DNA: TGTGCCAGCAGCCCAATGTGGGGGGCTTACACTGAAGCTTTCTTT
CDR3: CASSPMWGAYTEAFF

size: -
J: TRBJ1-6
D: TRBD1
V: TRBV5-4
DNA: TGTGCCAGCAGCGTGGACAGGGGTCTGAATTCACCCCTCCACTTT
CDR3: CASSVDRGLNSPLHF

size: -
J: TRBJ2-7
D: TRBD1
V: TRBV5-1
DNA: TGCGCCAGCAGACGGACAGGTACCTACGAGCAGTACTTC
CDR3: CASRRTGTYEQYF

size: -
J: TRBJ2-7
D: TRBD2
V: TRBV28
DNA: TGTGCCAGCAGTTCTGTTCCGGGACTAGCGGGAGGCGACGAGCAGTACTTC
CDR3: CASSSVPGLAGGDEQYF

size: -
J: TRBJ2-1
D: TRBD2
V: TRBV18
DNA: TGTGCCAGCACACCGGGACTAGCGGGCAATGAGCAGTTCTTC
CDR3: CASTPGLAGNEQFF

size: -
J: TRBJ2-5
D: TRBD2
V: TRBV4-3
DNA: TGCGCCAGCAGCCTCGGGACTAGCGGGAGTGAGACCCAGTACTTC
CDR3: CASSLGTSGSETQYF

size: -
J: TRBJ2-3
D: TRBD2
V: TRBV9
DNA: TGTGCCAGCAGCCCTCCGGGACTAGCGGGAGGCCCCACAGATACGCAGTATTTT
CDR3: CASSPPGLAGGPTDTQYF

size: -
J: TRBJ1-6
D: -
V: TRBV5-6
DNA: TGTGCCAGCAGCTTGATTCGGCAGAGTAATTCACCCCTCCACTTT
CDR3: CASSLIRQSNSPLHF

size: -
J: TRBJ2-7
D: -
V: TRBV28
DNA: TGTGCCAGCAGCCCCGTACGTGCTAGCAACGACTACGAGCAGTACTTC
CDR3: CASSPVRASNDYEQYF

size: once
J: TRBJ1-4
D: TRBD1
V: TRBV5-1
DNA: TGCGCCAGCGGACAGGGGGATTCTACTAATGAAAAACTGTTTTTT
CDR3: CASGQGDSTNEKLFF

size: -
J: TRBJ2-7
D: TRBD2
V: TRBV3-1/TRBV3-2
DNA: TGTGCCAGCAGCCAAGTGGCGGGAGGTCGCGGCGAGCAGTACTTC
CDR3: CASSQVAGGRGEQYF

size: -
J: TRBJ1-5
D: TRBD1
V: TRBV29-1
DNA: TGCAGCGTGGGAACAGGGGGCGCATCCCAGCCCCAGCATTTT
CDR3: CSVGTGGASQPQHF

size: -
J: TRBJ1-5
D: -
V: TRBV28
DNA: TGTGCCAGCAGTTTGCTTAATCAGCCCCAGCATTTT
CDR3: CASSLLNQPQHF